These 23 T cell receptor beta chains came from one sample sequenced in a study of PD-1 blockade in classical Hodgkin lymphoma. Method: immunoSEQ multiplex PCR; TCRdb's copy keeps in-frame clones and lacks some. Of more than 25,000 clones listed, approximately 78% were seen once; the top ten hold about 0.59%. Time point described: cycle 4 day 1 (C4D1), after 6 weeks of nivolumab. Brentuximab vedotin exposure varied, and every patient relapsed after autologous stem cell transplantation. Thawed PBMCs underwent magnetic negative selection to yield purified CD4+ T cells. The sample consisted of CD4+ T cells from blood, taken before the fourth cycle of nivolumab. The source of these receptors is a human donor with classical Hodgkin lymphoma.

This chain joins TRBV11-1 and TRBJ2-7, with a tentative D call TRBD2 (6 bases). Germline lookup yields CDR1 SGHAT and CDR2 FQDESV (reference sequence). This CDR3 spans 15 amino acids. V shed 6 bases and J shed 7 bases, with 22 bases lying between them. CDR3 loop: CASSSPGLGSHEQYF. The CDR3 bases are TGTGCCAGCAGTTCGCCGGGACTTGGGAGTCATGAGCAGTACTTC.

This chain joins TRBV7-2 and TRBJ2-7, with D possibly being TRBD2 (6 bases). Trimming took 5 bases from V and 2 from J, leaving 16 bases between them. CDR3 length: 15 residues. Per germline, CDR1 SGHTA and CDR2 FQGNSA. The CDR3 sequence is CASSGRDFPPYEQYF. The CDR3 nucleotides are TGTGCCAGCAGCGGGCGGGACTTTCCTCCCTACGAGCAGTACTTC.

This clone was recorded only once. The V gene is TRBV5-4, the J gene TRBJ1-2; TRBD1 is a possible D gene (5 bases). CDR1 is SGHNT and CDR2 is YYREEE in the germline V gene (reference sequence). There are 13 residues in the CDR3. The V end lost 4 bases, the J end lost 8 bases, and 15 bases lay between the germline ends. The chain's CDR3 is CASSRDGGGGYTF. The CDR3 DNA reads TGTGCCAGCAGCCGGGACGGCGGGGGGGGCTACACCTTC.

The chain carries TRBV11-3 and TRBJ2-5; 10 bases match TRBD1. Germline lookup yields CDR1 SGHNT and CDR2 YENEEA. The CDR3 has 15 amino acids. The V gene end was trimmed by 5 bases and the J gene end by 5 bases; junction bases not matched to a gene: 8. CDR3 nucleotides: TGTGCCAGCAGCCAAGGGACAGGGGTGGCTGAGACCCAGTACTTC. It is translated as CASSQGTGVAETQYF.

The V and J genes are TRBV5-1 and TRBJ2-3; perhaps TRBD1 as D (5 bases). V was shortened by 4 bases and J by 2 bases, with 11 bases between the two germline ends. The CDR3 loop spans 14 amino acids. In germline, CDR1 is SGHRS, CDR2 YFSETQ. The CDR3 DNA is TGCGCCAGCAGCCCAGACAGTCCCACAGATACGCAGTATTTT. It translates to CASSPDSPTDTQYF. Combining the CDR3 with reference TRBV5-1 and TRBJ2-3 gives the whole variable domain KAGVTQTPRYLIKTRGQQVTLSCSPISGHRSVSWYQQTPGQGLQFLFEYFSETQRNKGNFPGRFSGRQFSNSRSEMNVSTLELGDSALYLCASSPDSPTDTQYFGPGTRLTVL.

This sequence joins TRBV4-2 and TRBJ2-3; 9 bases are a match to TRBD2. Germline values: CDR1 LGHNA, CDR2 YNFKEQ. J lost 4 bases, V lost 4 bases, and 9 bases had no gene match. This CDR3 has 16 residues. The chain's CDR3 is CASSLGGTSIADTQYF. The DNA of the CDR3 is TGTGCCAGCAGCCTAGGCGGGACTAGCATCGCAGATACGCAGTATTTT.

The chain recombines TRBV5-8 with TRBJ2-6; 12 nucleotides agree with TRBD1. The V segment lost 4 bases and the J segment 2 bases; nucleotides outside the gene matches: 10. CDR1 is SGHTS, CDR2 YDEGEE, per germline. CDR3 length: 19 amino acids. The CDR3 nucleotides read TGTGCCAGCAGCCCGGTTTATGGGGACAGGGGGCCTGGGGCCAACGTCCTGACTTTC. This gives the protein CASSPVYGDRGPGANVLTF.

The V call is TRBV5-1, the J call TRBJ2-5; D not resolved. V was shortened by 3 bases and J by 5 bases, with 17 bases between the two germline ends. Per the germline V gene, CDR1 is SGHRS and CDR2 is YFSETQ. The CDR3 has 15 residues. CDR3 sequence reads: CASSSNSGLGETQYF. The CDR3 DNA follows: TGCGCCAGCAGCTCCAACTCTGGCCTCGGGGAGACCCAGTACTTC. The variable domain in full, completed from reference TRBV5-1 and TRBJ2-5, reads KAGVTQTPRYLIKTRGQQVTLSCSPISGHRSVSWYQQTPGQGLQFLFEYFSETQRNKGNFPGRFSGRQFSNSRSEMNVSTLELGDSALYLCASSSNSGLGETQYFGPGTRLLVL.

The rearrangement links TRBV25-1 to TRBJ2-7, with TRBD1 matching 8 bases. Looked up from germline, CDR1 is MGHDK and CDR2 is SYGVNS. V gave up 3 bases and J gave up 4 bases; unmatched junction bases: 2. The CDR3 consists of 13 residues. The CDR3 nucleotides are TGTGCCAGCAGTGACAGGGGGCGATACGAGCAGTACTTC. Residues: CASSDRGRYEQYF.

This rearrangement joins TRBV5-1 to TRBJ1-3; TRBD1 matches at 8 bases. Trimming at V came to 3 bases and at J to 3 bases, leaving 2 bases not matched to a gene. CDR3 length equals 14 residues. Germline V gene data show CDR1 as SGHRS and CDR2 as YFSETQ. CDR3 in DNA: TGCGCCAGCAGCTACGACAGGGGTGGAAACACCATATATTTT. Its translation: CASSYDRGGNTIYF.

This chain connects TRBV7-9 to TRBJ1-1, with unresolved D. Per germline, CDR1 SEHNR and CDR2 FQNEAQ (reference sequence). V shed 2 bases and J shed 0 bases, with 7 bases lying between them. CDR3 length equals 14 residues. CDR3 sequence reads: CASSLSSLNTEAFF. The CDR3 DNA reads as TGTGCCAGCAGCTTAAGCAGTTTGAACACTGAAGCTTTCTTT.

CDR3 residues: CASKTSGQGEGYTF. For the CDR3, the DNA is TGTGCCAGCAAGACTAGCGGACAGGGGGAAGGCTACACCTTC. This chain connects TRBV7-9 to TRBJ1-2; 10 bases agree with TRBD1. The germline V gene encodes CDR1 SEHNR and CDR2 FQNEAQ (reference sequence). The CDR3 runs to 14 residues. J lost 8 bases, V lost 7 bases, and 10 bases had no gene match. The complete variable domain, with remaining parts taken from reference TRBV7-9 and TRBJ1-2, reads DTGVSQNPRHKITKRGQNVTFRCDPISEHNRLYWYRQTLGQGPEFLTYFQNEAQLEKSRLLSDRFSAERPKGSFSTLEIQRTEQGDSAMYLCASKTSGQGEGYTFGSGTRLTVV.

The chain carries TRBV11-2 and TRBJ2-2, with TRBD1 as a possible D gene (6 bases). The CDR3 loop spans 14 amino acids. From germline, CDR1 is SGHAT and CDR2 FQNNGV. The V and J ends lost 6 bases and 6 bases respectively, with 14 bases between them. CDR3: CASSSTGWAGELFF. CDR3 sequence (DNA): TGTGCCAGCAGTTCCACAGGGTGGGCCGGGGAGCTGTTTTTT.

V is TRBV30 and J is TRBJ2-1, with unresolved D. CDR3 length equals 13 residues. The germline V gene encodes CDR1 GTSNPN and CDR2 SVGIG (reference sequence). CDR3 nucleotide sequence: TGTGCTTACAACAAGGAGACTCACAATGAGCAGTTCTTC. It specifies CAYNKETHNEQFF.

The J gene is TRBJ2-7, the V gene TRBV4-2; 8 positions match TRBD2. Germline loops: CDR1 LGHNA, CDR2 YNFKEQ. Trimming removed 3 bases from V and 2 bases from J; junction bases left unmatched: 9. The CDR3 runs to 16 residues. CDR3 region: CASSQEGAGGTYEQYF. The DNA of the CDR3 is TGTGCCAGCAGCCAGGAAGGGGCGGGGGGCACCTACGAGCAGTACTTC.

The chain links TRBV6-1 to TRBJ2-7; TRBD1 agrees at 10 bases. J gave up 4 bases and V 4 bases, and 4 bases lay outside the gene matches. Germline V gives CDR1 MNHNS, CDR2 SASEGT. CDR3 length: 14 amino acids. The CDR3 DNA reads TGTGCCAGCAGTGCAGGACAGGGGGGGTACGAGCAGTACTTC. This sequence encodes CASSAGQGGYEQYF.

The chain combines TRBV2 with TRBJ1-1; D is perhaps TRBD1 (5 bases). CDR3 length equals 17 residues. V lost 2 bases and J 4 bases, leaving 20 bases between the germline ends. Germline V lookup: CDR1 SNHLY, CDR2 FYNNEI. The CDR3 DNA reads TGTGCCAGCAGTGAAAATCCCTCGGGGACGGGTGGCACTGAAGCTTTCTTT. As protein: CASSENPSGTGGTEAFF.

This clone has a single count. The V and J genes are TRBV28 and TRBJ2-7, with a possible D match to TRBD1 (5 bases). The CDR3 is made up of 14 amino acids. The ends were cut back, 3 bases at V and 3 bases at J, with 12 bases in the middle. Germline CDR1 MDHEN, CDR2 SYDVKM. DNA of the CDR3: TGTGCCAGCAGTTTGCCACAGGCGATCTACGAGCAGTACTTC. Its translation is CASSLPQAIYEQYF.

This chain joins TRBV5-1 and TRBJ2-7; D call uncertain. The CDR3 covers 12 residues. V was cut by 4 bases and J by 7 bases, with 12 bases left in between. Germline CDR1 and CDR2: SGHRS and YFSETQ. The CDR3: CASSPPGPEQYF. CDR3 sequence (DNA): TGCGCCAGCAGCCCCCCCGGCCCGGAGCAGTACTTC.

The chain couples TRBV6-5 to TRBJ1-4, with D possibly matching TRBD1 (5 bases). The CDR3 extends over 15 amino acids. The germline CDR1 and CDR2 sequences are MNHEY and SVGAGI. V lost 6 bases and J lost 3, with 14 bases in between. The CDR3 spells CASSPQGSPNEKLFF. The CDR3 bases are TGTGCCAGCAGCCCTCAGGGTTCTCCTAATGAAAAACTGTTTTTT.

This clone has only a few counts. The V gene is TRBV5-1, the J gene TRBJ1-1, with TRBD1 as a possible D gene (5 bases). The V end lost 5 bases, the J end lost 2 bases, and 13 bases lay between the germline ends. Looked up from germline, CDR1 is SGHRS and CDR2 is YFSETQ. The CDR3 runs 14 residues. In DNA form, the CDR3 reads TGCGCCAGCAGATCCGGGGCAGGCAACACTGAAGCTTTCTTT. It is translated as CASRSGAGNTEAFF.

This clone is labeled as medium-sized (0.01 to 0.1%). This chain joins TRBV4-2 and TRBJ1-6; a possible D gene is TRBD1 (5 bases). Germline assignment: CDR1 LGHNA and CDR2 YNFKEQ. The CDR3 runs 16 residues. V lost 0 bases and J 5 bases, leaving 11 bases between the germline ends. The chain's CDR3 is CASSQEAGRDNSPLHF. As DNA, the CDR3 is TGTGCCAGCAGCCAAGAGGCGGGACGGGATAATTCACCCCTCCACTTT.

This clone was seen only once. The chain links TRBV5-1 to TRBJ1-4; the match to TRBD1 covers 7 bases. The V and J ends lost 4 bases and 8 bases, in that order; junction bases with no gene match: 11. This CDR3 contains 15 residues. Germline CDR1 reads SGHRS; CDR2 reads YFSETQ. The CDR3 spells CASSVQGNSGEKLFF. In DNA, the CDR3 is TGCGCCAGCAGCGTACAGGGGAACAGTGGGGAAAAACTGTTTTTT. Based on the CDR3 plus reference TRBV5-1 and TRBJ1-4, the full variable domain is KAGVTQTPRYLIKTRGQQVTLSCSPISGHRSVSWYQQTPGQGLQFLFEYFSETQRNKGNFPGRFSGRQFSNSRSEMNVSTLELGDSALYLCASSVQGNSGEKLFFGSGTQLSVL.